Below, one TCR beta chain is given with its context. Its target is not known. The data belong to a study of cytomegalovirus exposure and HLA in healthy donors. Study results and caveats: The authors considered a cluster of highly shared sequence variants likely to be a sequencing artifact. With later analysis, a missense DCLRE1C variant became linked to TCR beta V- and J-gene trimming.

The PCR used 60 Vbeta and 13 Jbeta primers. Sequencing used immunoSEQ multiplex PCR; TCRdb keeps in-frame clones, though not all of them. The table has around 110,000 clones, about 59% seen once. CDR3 length equals 16 residues. Germline CDR1 and CDR2: GTSNPN and SVGIG (reference sequence). The V and J ends lost 2 bases and 6 bases respectively, with 19 bases between them. The chain employs TRBV30 and TRBJ2-2; tentatively, D is TRBD1 (5 bases). The sequence was collected from a woman between 35 and 50 years old in good health and CMV-seropositive. The sample comprised PBMCs. The CDR3, as DNA: TGTGCCTGGAGTTACACTTCCAGGGCTTGGCCCGGGGAGCTGTTTTTT. Protein sequence: CAWSYTSRAWPGELFF.